This T cell receptor (beta chain) was profiled in a study of cytomegalovirus exposure and HLA in healthy donors. General study results and limits: Cytomegalovirus-associated TCR beta chains were listed, numbering 150 to 200.

This clone was detected once. Antigen: not known. Using immunoSEQ multiplex PCR, the repertoire was profiled, and TCRdb retains in-frame clones only, with some absent. The sample gives roughly 200,000 clones, around nine tenths of which show up once; 7.2% is in the top ten. The origin of this receptor is a man between 25 and 39 years old in good health and CMV-seropositive. The sequencing input was PBMCs.

The DNA for the CDR3 is TGTGCCAGCAGTGACTACCACTCGGACTTGTACTATGGCTACACCTTC. Amino acids: CASSDYHSDLYYGYTF. The chain combines TRBV6-4 with TRBJ1-2; no clear D. The CDR3 is 16 amino acids. Trimming stripped 1 base from V and 3 bases from J, with 15 bases between. Per the germline V gene, CDR1 is MRHNA and CDR2 is SNTAGT.